A single sample is the source of the 31 T cell receptor beta chains below, sequenced in a study of shared clonotypes between healthy human individuals. Profiled with immunoSEQ multiplex PCR; TCRdb holds only in-frame clones, not every one. This table holds 2 million to 2.5 million clones, 85% to 95% found once. Sequences were obtained from naive CD4+ T cells sorted from blood. Subset indicated: CD45RA+ positively selected. Source of these receptors: a man between 18 and 35 years old in good health.

The chain links TRBV15 to TRBJ2-5, with D maybe TRBD1 (5 bases). Looked up from germline, CDR1 is LNHNV and CDR2 is YYDKDF (reference sequence). V was clipped by 1 base and J by 2 bases, with 14 bases between them. The CDR3 covers 16 residues. The CDR3 DNA reads TGTGCCACCAGCAGAGGTCCGACAGTGGGTCAAGAGACCCAGTACTTC. Its translation is CATSRGPTVGQETQYF.

The V gene is TRBV2, the J gene TRBJ2-5; TRBD1 is a possible D gene (5 bases). The CDR3 is made up of 12 amino acids. Germline V gene sequence: CDR1 SNHLY, CDR2 FYNNEI. The ends were cut back, 7 bases at V and 1 base at J, with 7 bases in the middle. CDR3 nucleotide sequence: TGTGCCAGCAAGGGGCCCCAAGAGACCCAGTACTTC. Amino acids: CASKGPQETQYF.

The chain combines TRBV5-1 with TRBJ1-6; D may be TRBD1 (5 bases). The V gene lost 0 bases and the J gene lost 0 bases, with 13 bases spanning the gap. The germline V gene has CDR1 SGHRS and CDR2 YFSETQ. This CDR3 region has 18 residues. The CDR3 DNA follows: TGCGCCAGCAGCTTGGCCGTCACAGGCAGCTCCTATAATTCACCCCTCCACTTT. Amino acids: CASSLAVTGSSYNSPLHF.

This clone was seen only once. The chain uses TRBV5-1 and TRBJ2-5; the D is unclear. The CDR3 is 12 residues long. Between the trimmed V and J ends, which lost 3 bases and 2 bases, there was a span of 5 bases. Germline V CDR1 and CDR2: SGHRS, YFSETQ. The CDR3 bases are TGCGCCAGCAGCTCTATTCAAGAGACCCAGTACTTC. Translation gives CASSSIQETQYF.

The genes are TRBV6-6 and TRBJ1-5; D perhaps matches TRBD1 (5 bases). Trimming took 5 bases from V and 4 from J, leaving 9 bases between them. CDR3 size: 13 residues. CDR1 is MNHNY, CDR2 SVGAGI, per germline (reference sequence). CDR3 DNA: TGTGCCAGCAGTGACAGTTTAAATCAGCCCCAGCATTTT. Residues: CASSDSLNQPQHF.

The V and J genes are TRBV29-1 and TRBJ2-7; 8 bases are a match to TRBD1. The CDR3 has 13 amino acids. The V gene's germline CDR1 is SQVTM and CDR2 ANQGSEA. V lost 6 bases to trimming and J lost 0 bases; unmatched junction nucleotides: 4. CDR3 sequence (DNA): TGCAGCGTCTGGACAGGGAGCTCCTACGAGCAGTACTTC. It codes for CSVWTGSSYEQYF.

The genes are TRBV28 and TRBJ1-5; D ambiguous. Trimming left V 5 bases short and J 5 bases short, with 16 bases between. The CDR3 is 15 amino acids. Germline V CDR1 and CDR2: MDHEN, SYDVKM. For the CDR3, the DNA is TGTGCCAGCAGTGGGTCCTCGATGGGCGATCAGCCCCAGCATTTT. This sequence encodes CASSGSSMGDQPQHF.

The chain joins TRBV5-1 to TRBJ2-7; 7 bases line up with TRBD1. The CDR3 is 15 residues long. V dropped 4 bases and J dropped 5; count of bases not matched to a gene: 12. The germline V gene encodes CDR1 SGHRS and CDR2 YFSETQ. CDR3: CASSTKGQYIHEQYF. The CDR3 DNA follows: TGCGCCAGCAGCACCAAGGGACAGTACATCCACGAGCAGTACTTC.

The chain uses TRBV6-4 and TRBJ2-7, with 7 positions matching TRBD1. The CDR3 covers 16 residues. From germline, CDR1 is MRHNA and CDR2 SNTAGT. The ends lost 7 bases at V and 2 bases at J; junction bases unmatched: 14. DNA of the CDR3: TGTGCCAGCAATCCAGAACGGGACAGAAACCCCTACGAGCAGTACTTC. Its translation is CASNPERDRNPYEQYF.

V is TRBV7-9 and J is TRBJ2-1; D possibly corresponds to TRBD1 (6 bases). This CDR3 is built from 14 residues. V lost 5 bases, J lost 5 bases, and 13 bases lay in between. Per the germline V gene, CDR1 is SEHNR and CDR2 is FQNEAQ (reference sequence). CDR3 bases: TGTGCCAGCAGCACGGGACACAATAACAATGAGCAGTTCTTC. Its translation: CASSTGHNNNEQFF.

The chain couples TRBV5-6 to TRBJ1-1; D remains unclear. From germline, CDR1 is SGHDT and CDR2 YYEEEE. The CDR3 is made up of 13 amino acids. V was pared by 2 bases and J by 7 bases, with 12 bases between. CDR3 loop: CASSLGRTVEAFF. For the CDR3, the DNA is TGTGCCAGCAGCTTAGGGCGAACCGTTGAAGCTTTCTTT. The full variable domain, its missing parts supplied by reference TRBV5-6 and TRBJ1-1, is DAGVTQSPTHLIKTRGQQVTLRCSPKSGHDTVSWYQQALGQGPQFIFQYYEEEERQRGNFPDRFSGHQFPNYSSELNVNALLLGDSALYLCASSLGRTVEAFFGQGTRLTVV.

The chain employs TRBV7-2 and TRBJ2-1; D may be TRBD1 or TRBD2 (6 bases each). This CDR3 spans 15 amino acids. The V and J ends lost 5 bases and 8 bases respectively, with 19 bases between them. Germline loops: CDR1 SGHTA, CDR2 FQGNSA. In nucleotides, the CDR3 is TGTGCCAGCAGCCCCAAAGAGGGGGGATTCGATGAGCAGTTCTTC. It is translated as CASSPKEGGFDEQFF.

The chain is built from TRBV18 and TRBJ1-1; D may be TRBD1 (5 bases). Germline CDR1 reads KGHSH; CDR2 reads LQKENI. CDR3 length: 16 residues. The V end lost 3 bases, the J end lost 0 bases, and 14 bases lay between the germline ends. CDR3 in DNA: TGTGCCAGCTCACCCCTTGGCAGGGCCGTGAACACTGAAGCTTTCTTT. Protein: CASSPLGRAVNTEAFF.

Of note for this clone: The same CDR3 also results from other DNA sequences found in this sample. The chain links TRBV6-5 to TRBJ2-7; TRBD2 is a possible D gene (5 bases). The CDR3 length is 11 residues. In germline, CDR1 is MNHEY, CDR2 SVGAGI. With 2 bases removed from V and 6 bases from J, the gap between germline ends came to 5 bases. CDR3 residues: CASSYGGEQYF. As DNA, the CDR3 is TGTGCCAGCAGTTACGGAGGCGAGCAGTACTTC.

The chain employs TRBV5-4 and TRBJ1-1; no clear D gene. The CDR3 runs to 16 residues. CDR1 is SGHNT and CDR2 is YYREEE in the germline V gene (reference sequence). Trimming removed 0 bases from V and 7 bases from J, with 19 bases in between. The DNA of the CDR3 is TGTGCCAGCAGCTTGGCCGACCGGGTCTACTTGAGTGAAGCTTTCTTT. This translates into CASSLADRVYLSEAFF. The full variable domain, rest sourced from reference TRBV5-4 and TRBJ1-1, is ETGVTQSPTHLIKTRGQQVTLRCSSQSGHNTVSWYQQALGQGPQFIFQYYREEENGRGNFPPRFSGLQFPNYSSELNVNALELDDSALYLCASSLADRVYLSEAFFGQGTRLTVV.

This clone was detected a few times. The chain combines TRBV6-4 with TRBJ1-2, with D hard to call. This CDR3 spans 13 amino acids. V was pared by 7 bases and J by 7 bases, with 16 bases between. Germline loops: CDR1 MRHNA, CDR2 SNTAGT. Here the CDR3 DNA reads TGTGCCAGCAAGGGCGGAGCCTCGGGTGGCTACACCTTC. Translation gives CASKGGASGGYTF.

To note about this clone: One junction end disagrees with the germline gene, perhaps due to a read error. The chain recombines TRBV30 with TRBJ1-4; maybe TRBD1 (5 bases). The CDR3 runs to 13 residues. Germline V gene lookup returns CDR1 GTSNPN and CDR2 SVGIG (reference sequence). CDR3 sequence: CAWSVQGARVELF. The CDR3 DNA follows: TGTGCCTGGAGTGTACAAGGGGCCCGGGTCGAACTTTTT.

This clone was found many times. The chain combines TRBV5-6 with TRBJ1-6; D may be TRBD1 (6 bases). Germline V gene lookup returns CDR1 SGHDT and CDR2 YYEEEE. This CDR3 has 13 residues. Trimming took 3 bases from V and 11 from J, leaving 12 bases between them. DNA for the CDR3: TGTGCCAGCAGCTCGGACAGTTGGGCACCCCTCCACTTT. It translates to CASSSDSWAPLHF.

The genes are TRBV2 and TRBJ2-4; D unresolved. Trimming shortened V by 2 bases and J by 1 base, and 6 bases separated the two germline ends. This CDR3 has 14 residues. In germline, CDR1 is SNHLY, CDR2 FYNNEI. In DNA, the CDR3 is TGTGCCAGCAGTGAAACGGTTGCCAAAAACATTCAGTACTTC. Protein product: CASSETVAKNIQYF.

The CDR3 DNA reads as TGTGCCAGCAGCTTTGGGTTAGGAGGACAAATACCTCAGCCCCAGCATTTT. Translated: CASSFGLGGQIPQPQHF. The rearrangement links TRBV7-9 to TRBJ1-5; D may be TRBD1 (5 bases). CDR1 and CDR2 from the germline V gene are SEHNR and FQNEAQ (reference sequence). This CDR3 contains 17 residues. V was pared by 3 bases and J by 6 bases, with 21 bases between.

This clone was seen once. The chain recombines TRBV6-5 with TRBJ1-4, with D tentatively TRBD1 (5 bases). Germline-derived CDR1 and CDR2 are MNHEY and SVGAGI. V was clipped by 6 bases and J by 3 bases, with 11 bases between them. The length of the CDR3 is 14 residues. The CDR3 protein is CASRPGTANEKLFF. The CDR3 DNA follows: TGTGCCAGCAGACCTGGGACGGCTAATGAAAAACTGTTTTTT.

J is TRBJ2-6 and V is TRBV27; no reliable D call. The germline V gene has CDR1 MNHEY and CDR2 SMNVEV (reference sequence). The germline V and J ends were trimmed by 6 bases and 1 base, with 7 bases remaining between them. The CDR3 is 14 residues long. The CDR3 reads CASSHLSGANVLTF. The CDR3, as DNA: TGTGCCAGCAGCCACCTTTCTGGGGCCAACGTCCTGACTTTC.

Of note for this clone: It may be a read error: a sequence one base away is much more abundant. The gene calls are TRBV7-2 and TRBJ2-7; 9 nucleotides agree with TRBD2. CDR1 SGHTA and CDR2 FQGNSA come from the germline V gene. CDR3 length: 13 residues. The CDR3 nucleotides read TGTGCCAGCATCCTAGCGGGGAGCATGGTACTGAACTTC. The encoded protein is CASILAGSMVLNF.

V is TRBV27 and J is TRBJ1-1, with unresolved D. The CDR3 contains 15 residues. The V gene's germline CDR1 is MNHEY and CDR2 SMNVEV (reference sequence). V was clipped by 3 bases and J by 1 base, with 12 bases between them. The CDR3 sequence: CASSFLRQENTEAFF. In nucleotides, the CDR3 is TGTGCCAGCAGTTTTCTCCGGCAGGAGAACACTGAAGCTTTCTTT.

The chain employs TRBV6-5 and TRBJ2-2; maybe TRBD1 (7 bases). The germline V gene has CDR1 MNHEY and CDR2 SVGAGI. V shed 6 bases and J shed 5 bases, with 13 bases lying between them. CDR3 length equals 14 residues. The CDR3 DNA is TGTGCCAGCAGGCGGGACAGACAGACCGGGGAGCTGTTTTTT. This sequence encodes CASRRDRQTGELFF.

The chain employs TRBV5-6 and TRBJ2-5; perhaps TRBD1 as D (5 bases). Deletions cut 0 bases from V and 1 base from J, with 7 bases between. The CDR3 runs 14 residues. Germline CDR1 SGHDT, CDR2 YYEEEE. CDR3 nucleotide sequence: TGTGCCAGCAGCTTGGTGGACATCCAAGAGACCCAGTACTTC. Translating it yields CASSLVDIQETQYF.

As concerns this clone: The sample holds other DNA sequences that translate to the same CDR3. The J gene is TRBJ2-5, the V gene TRBV7-2; D remains unclear. The CDR3 loop spans 13 amino acids. Trimming left V 2 bases short and J 0 bases short, with 4 bases between. Germline loops: CDR1 SGHTA, CDR2 FQGNSA. The CDR3 nucleotides are TGTGCCAGCAGCTTATCGTACCAAGAGACCCAGTACTTC. Translating gives CASSLSYQETQYF.

V usage is TRBV9 and J usage is TRBJ1-2; no clear D gene. The length of the CDR3 is 15 residues. Germline V CDR1 and CDR2: SGDLS, YYNGEE. Trimming removed 2 bases from V and 1 base from J, with 12 bases in between. For the CDR3, the DNA is TGTGCCAGCAGCGTTCGGACGGACTTTAACTATGGCTACACCTTC. Protein product: CASSVRTDFNYGYTF.

The chain is built from TRBV13 and TRBJ2-1; D may be TRBD2 (6 bases). CDR1 PRHDT and CDR2 FYEKMQ come from the germline V gene (reference sequence). The CDR3 consists of 20 residues. Trimming stripped 0 bases from V and 0 bases from J, with 21 bases between. The CDR3 sequence: CASSLGPSWEALPSYNEQFF. The CDR3 coding sequence is TGTGCCAGCAGCTTAGGCCCCTCGTGGGAGGCCCTTCCCTCCTACAATGAGCAGTTCTTC.

This clone occurred a few times. The sample contains more than one DNA sequence encoding this CDR3. This rearrangement joins TRBV11-2 to TRBJ2-5, with D hard to call. CDR3 length equals 13 residues. V shed 1 base and J shed 1 base, with 4 bases lying between them. Germline V gives CDR1 SGHAT, CDR2 FQNNGV. The CDR3 sequence is CASSLGGQETQYF. Here the CDR3 DNA reads TGTGCCAGCAGCTTAGGAGGCCAAGAGACCCAGTACTTC.

The rearrangement links TRBV5-6 to TRBJ2-1, with 7 bases lining up with TRBD2. Per germline, CDR1 SGHDT and CDR2 YYEEEE. The CDR3 extends over 16 amino acids. J lost 4 bases, V lost 5 bases, and 12 bases had no gene match. The CDR3 protein is CASRNSGTKSYNEQFF. CDR3 nucleotides: TGTGCCAGCAGAAACTCGGGGACTAAAAGTTACAATGAGCAGTTCTTC.